This TCR beta chain was obtained from a study of blood T cell repertoires in COVID-19. At the level of the study: There were acute and convalescent COVID-19 samples, and they came from the United States, Italy and Spain. In each case, the material was cDNA or gDNA derived from T cells, B-cell-depleted T cells, or PBMCs.

This CDR3 is 12 amino acids long. Trimming cost V 10 bases and J 6 bases; bases outside gene matches: 8. CDR1 and CDR2 (germline): MDHEN, SYDVKM. Per the authors' pipeline: The authors estimated nucleated cell counts from reference gene primer amplification. This table comes from immunoSEQ multiplex PCR, and its TCRdb copy is limited to in-frame clones, with some not included. The D gene and trimming were derived from the DNA, and the V and J assignments and clone size from that table. The repertoire holds roughly 110,000 clones, with 70% to 90% as singletons. The TCR originated in a man aged 45 to 65 with active or convalescent COVID-19. The sequenced material came from peripheral blood. The chain recombines TRBV28 with TRBJ1-2, with 7 bases that match TRBD1. CDR3 residues: CATRDSYDGYTF. DNA for the CDR3: TGTGCCACCCGGGACAGCTATGATGGCTACACCTTC.